This TCR beta chain emerged from a study of human T cells and chemical hapten exposure. Time point specified: pre-sensitization, week 0. Treatment indicated: therapeutic diphenylcyclopropenone sensitization with weekly scalp DPC. TCRdb itself ran the RACE reads through MiXCR, one entry per CDR3 protein. The sample lists a few hundred thousand distinct CDR3 sequences, over 7.5% occurring once. This clonotype was seen only a few times. The germline V and J ends were trimmed by 6 bases and 8 bases, with 13 bases remaining between them. Germline V CDR1 and CDR2: MNHNS, SASEGT. CDR3 length: 13 amino acids. The rearrangement links TRBV6-1 to TRBJ1-4; D is undetermined. The sample here was whole blood, taken in connection with sensitization to the hapten diphenylcyclopropenone (DPC). The TCR was taken from a man aged 18 to 29 with alopecia areata. Some clones in this sample may be carry-over from other donors' samples. CDR3 loop: CASRDPGEEKLFF. The CDR3 nucleotides read TGTGCCAGCAGGGATCCGGGAGAGGAAAAACTGTTTTTT.